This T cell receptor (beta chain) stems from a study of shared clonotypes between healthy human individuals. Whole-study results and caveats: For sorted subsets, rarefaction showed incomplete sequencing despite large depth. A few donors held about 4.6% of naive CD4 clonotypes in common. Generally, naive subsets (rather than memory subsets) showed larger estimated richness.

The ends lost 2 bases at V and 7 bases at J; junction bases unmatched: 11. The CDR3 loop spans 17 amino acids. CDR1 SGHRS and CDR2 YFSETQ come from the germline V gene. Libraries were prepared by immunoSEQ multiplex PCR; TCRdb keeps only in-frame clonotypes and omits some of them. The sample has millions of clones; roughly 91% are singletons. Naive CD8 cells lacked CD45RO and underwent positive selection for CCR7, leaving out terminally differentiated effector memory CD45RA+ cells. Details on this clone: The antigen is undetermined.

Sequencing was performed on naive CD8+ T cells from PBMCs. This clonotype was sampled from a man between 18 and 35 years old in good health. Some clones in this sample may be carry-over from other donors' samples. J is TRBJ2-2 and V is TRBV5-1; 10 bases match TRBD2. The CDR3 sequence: CASSLAGGPLFFGELFF. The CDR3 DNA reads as TGCGCCAGCAGCTTAGCGGGAGGGCCTCTTTTTTTCGGGGAGCTGTTTTTT.